This T cell receptor beta chain was obtained from a study of cytomegalovirus exposure and HLA in healthy donors (dated by TCRdb to about 2017). Background on the whole study: A later analysis indicated that the 120 validation repertoires were generated on the platform also employed for the approximately 700 repertoires of the first cohort. The study aimed to test whether signatures of past pathogen exposure could be identified by cataloging public T cell receptors. A separate validation cohort of 90 to 150 different subjects was used in addition to the roughly 700-subject first cohort. To predict cytomegalovirus infection status, the study brought together high-throughput TCR immunosequencing, statistical association of individual TCRs with disease status, and machine learning.

Of note for this clone: The target of this receptor is not known. Base qualities are missing; no much larger clone stands one base away.

The investigation overall reported the following: The classifier was reported to diagnose cytomegalovirus status with high specificity and sensitivity in both the original cohort and the validation cohort. A later analysis lacked HLA typing for the validation cohort, so it scored co-occurrence in that cohort across all 110 or so repertoires. While some public TCRs were present in many individuals, most TCR sequences turned up only very rarely across donors. A few of the identified cytomegalovirus-associated TCR beta chains were confirmed in vitro to be specific for cytomegalovirus antigens. In the study, approximately 160 TCR beta chains were listed as associated with cytomegalovirus. It was suggested by the authors that the approach could potentially be generalized to other disease states and immunological phenotypes. Subsequent analysis determined that TCRs grouped into clusters in the first cohort also showed a tendency toward co-occurrence across the 120 or so validation repertoires, and approximately 93% of cluster scores exceeded 0.

Separate from the roughly 630-subject first cohort, the validation cohort of 90 to 150 subjects was the group to which the donors belonged. Preparation of the library involved the immunoSEQ multiplex PCR assay. As for how the authors treated the data: To diagnose cytomegalovirus status from the catalog of TCR beta chain sequences, a statistical classification framework was built. TCRdb mirrors the immuneACCESS table, restricted to in-frame sequences. Some clones are absent from its copies; in checked studies, under half trace to an unresolved V gene, and the reason for the others is unknown. V, J and clone size were drawn from that table, and D and trimming were deduced from the DNA. The table for this sample lists some 170,000 clones; around nine tenths of them were counted only once. Clones ranked in the top ten supply around 7.2% of the sample. This TCR was recovered from a young man in good health and CMV-seropositive. Sequenced input: PBMCs.

The CDR3 here reads CSVEAAGGSYEQYF. The DNA sequence is as follows: TGCAGCGTTGAAGCGGCAGGGGGCAGCTACGAGCAGTACTTC. Recombination joined TRBV29-1 with TRBJ2-7, and TRBD1 matches 8 of the central bases. The CDR1 and CDR2 encoded by the germline V gene are SQVTM and ANQGSEA. V and J are trimmed by 1 base and 3 bases, and the gene matches miss 5 bases of the junction. The CDR3 spans 14 residues, from the cysteine through the phenylalanine. Just CDR3 DNA is preserved here, 42 bases in frame from base 1.